This TCR beta chain was recovered during a study of tumor-infiltrating lymphocytes in oesophageal squamous cell carcinoma (TCRdb year 2016). The CDR3 spans 14 residues, from the cysteine through the phenylalanine. Left in the record is the CDR3 DNA by itself, 42 bases read in frame from the first base. CDR1 and CDR2, looked up from the germline V gene, are MNHGY and SVAAGI. Concerning this clonotype itself: What antigen it recognizes has not been identified. No base quality values were provided; no much bigger clone lies one nucleotide off.

The library was obtained by PCR. For sequencing, an Illumina HiSeq 2000 was employed. The raw public data were reprocessed by TCRdb itself: fastp quality trimming at Q25, MiXCR clonotype calling, in-frame beta chains only. Each CDR3 protein appears once, grouped with its most common genes and DNA. The sample records 9,500 to 11,000 distinct CDR3 sequences, roughly 60% of which are singletons. The ten largest clonotypes hold 30% to 40% of the sample. The V and J segments used are TRBV6-9 and TRBJ2-7; TRBD1 is perhaps the D gene, given 6 matching bases. The J call may be mistaken, given a closer DNA end match to TRBJ1-2. Sequencing was done on a sample of esophageal tumor tissue. The source of this sequence is a male donor with esophageal squamous cell carcinoma. The sequenced DNA: TGTGCCAGCAGTTATGGGGGGGCTGTTGGTGGCTACACCTTC. Translation gives CASSYGGAVGGYTF.